This T cell receptor (beta chain) is from a study of T cells in Graves' hyperthyroidism and ophthalmopathy. Study background: The initial diagnosis was the point when peripheral blood was collected, ahead of any treatment.

Germline V CDR1 and CDR2: SGHAT, FQNNGV. V lost 4 bases, J lost 3 bases, and 7 bases stayed unmatched. CDR3 length equals 16 residues. In its sample, this clonotype was seen many times. Amplified TCR beta CDR3 regions came from RNA transcripts. The HTBI primer set drove a first-round RT-PCR of the TCR CDR3. TCRdb redid the calling of the multiplex PCR reads with MiXCR, one entry per CDR3 protein. The table has under 350,000 distinct CDR3 sequences, roughly 21% seen once. This clonotype was sampled from a woman aged 45-59 years with Graves' hyperthyroidism. The specimen was blood. The chain combines TRBV11-2 with TRBJ2-2, with TRBD2 matching over 8 bases. The CDR3 region is CASSSRAGGYTGELFF. CDR3 DNA: TGTGCCAGCAGCTCTAGGGCGGGGGGATACACCGGGGAGCTGTTTTTT.